This T cell receptor beta chain was captured by sequencing in a study of blood T cell repertoires in COVID-19 (TCRdb year 2020). A note on the overall study: Samples from collaborators originated in the United States, Italy and Spain and spanned both the acute and convalescent phases of COVID-19. A de-identified subject ID, COVID-19 status, age in years and sex were almost always included in the sample metadata. The samples were drawn from two sources: the first 160 participants of the ongoing ImmuneRACE study, and 1,000 to 1,500 subjects contributed by 6 global collaborators. The repertoires were made available in a free public database intended to serve as a resource for research on the immune response to SARS-CoV-2. Deeply sampled blood TCRbeta repertoires from subjects exposed to, actively infected with, or recovered from COVID-19 were included in the dataset. The prospective study material was composed of cDNA or gDNA derived from T cells, B-cell-depleted T cells, or PBMCs. Where available, HLA class I and class II types were taken from metadata supplied by the sample provider and were not determined by assay-based typing. Study-level results and caveats: Clinical and demographic metadata were provided uncurated, with the amount varying by source and participant.

In Seattle, one collaborating source enrolled patients while the infection was active and tracked those patients longitudinally over the course of disease. Collaborating institutions collected whole blood in K2EDTA tubes following their own protocols. For TCRbeta analysis, collaborators shipped samples in one of three forms: frozen whole blood, isolated PBMCs, or DNA extracted from either of those sample types. For this clone: Its antigen target is currently unknown. Base qualities are not at hand, and no much larger clone is one base apart.

Trimming leaves V shorter by 5 bases and J shorter by 4 bases, with the junction holding 12 bases beyond the gene matches. The CDR3 covers 17 residues, taking in both the cysteine and the phenylalanine. Just CDR3 DNA is preserved here, 51 bases in frame from base 1. The germline V gene encodes CDR1 SGHTA and CDR2 FQGTGA. TCRbeta CDR3 regions were amplified from genomic DNA by means of the immunoSEQ Assay, a bias-controlled multiplex PCR. For the original study's pipeline: The number of nucleated cells in each sample was estimated from the amplification of reference gene primers within the assay. To quantify the absolute abundance of each unique TCRbeta CDR3 rearrangement, sequence reads were collapsed and filtered. For each sample, productive Simpson clonality was calculated by taking the square root of Simpson's diversity index across productive rearrangements. TCRdb re-hosts the immuneACCESS table, in-frame sequences only. Its copies lack some clones; in the studies checked, an unresolved V gene accounts for under half of them, and the cause for the rest is not known. That table is the source of V, J and clone size, and D and trimming were worked out from the DNA. In all, the sample holds around 220,000 clones, and approximately 80% of those were seen once. The ten largest clones capture roughly 7.8% of the sample.

The sample consisted of peripheral blood. The TCR comes from a woman of 80 years or more with COVID-19, enrolled during active disease. The sequence is built from TRBV7-3 and TRBJ2-1; TRBD2 fits 9 bases in the junction. The CDR3 region reads CASSQRASGVLYNEQFF. In nucleotides, the sequence is TGTGCCAGCAGCCAAAGGGCTAGCGGGGTACTTTACAATGAGCAGTTCTTC.